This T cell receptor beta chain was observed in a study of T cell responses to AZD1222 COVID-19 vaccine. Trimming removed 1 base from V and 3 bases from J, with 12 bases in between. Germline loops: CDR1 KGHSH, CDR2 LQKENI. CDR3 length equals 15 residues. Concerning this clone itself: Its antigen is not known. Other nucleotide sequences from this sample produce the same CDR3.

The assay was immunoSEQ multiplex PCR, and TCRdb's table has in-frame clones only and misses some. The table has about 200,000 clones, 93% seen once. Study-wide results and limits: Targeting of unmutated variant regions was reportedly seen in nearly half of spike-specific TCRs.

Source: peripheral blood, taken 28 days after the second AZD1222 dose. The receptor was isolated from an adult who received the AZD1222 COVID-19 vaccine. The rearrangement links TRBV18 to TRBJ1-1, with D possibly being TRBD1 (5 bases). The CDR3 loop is CASSPRQGLDTEAFF. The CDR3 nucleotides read TGTGCCAGCTCACCACGGCAGGGCTTGGACACTGAAGCTTTCTTT.